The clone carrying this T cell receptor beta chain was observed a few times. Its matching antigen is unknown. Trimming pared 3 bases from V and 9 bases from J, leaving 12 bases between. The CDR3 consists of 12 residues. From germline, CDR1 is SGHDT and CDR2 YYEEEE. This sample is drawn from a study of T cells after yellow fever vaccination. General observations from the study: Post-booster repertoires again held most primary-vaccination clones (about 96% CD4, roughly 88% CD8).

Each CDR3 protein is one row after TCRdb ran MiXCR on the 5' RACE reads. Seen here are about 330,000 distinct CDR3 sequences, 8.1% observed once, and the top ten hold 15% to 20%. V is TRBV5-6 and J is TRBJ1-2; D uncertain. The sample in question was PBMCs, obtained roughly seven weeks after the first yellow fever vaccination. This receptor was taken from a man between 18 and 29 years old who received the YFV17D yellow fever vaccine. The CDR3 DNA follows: TGTGCCAGCAGCTCTGTGGGAAGGCGCTACACCTTC. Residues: CASSSVGRRYTF.